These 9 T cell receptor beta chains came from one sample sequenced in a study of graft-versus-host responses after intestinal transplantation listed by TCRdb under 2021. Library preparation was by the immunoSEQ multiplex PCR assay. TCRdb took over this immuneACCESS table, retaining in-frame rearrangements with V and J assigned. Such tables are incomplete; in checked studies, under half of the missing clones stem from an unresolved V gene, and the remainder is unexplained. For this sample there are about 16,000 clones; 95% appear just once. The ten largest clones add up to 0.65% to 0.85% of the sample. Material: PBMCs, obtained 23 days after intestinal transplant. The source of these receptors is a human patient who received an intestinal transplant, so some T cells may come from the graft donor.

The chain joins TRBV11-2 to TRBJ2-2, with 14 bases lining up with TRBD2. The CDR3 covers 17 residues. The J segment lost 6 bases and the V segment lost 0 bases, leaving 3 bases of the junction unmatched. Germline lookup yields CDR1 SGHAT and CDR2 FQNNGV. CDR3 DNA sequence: TGTGCCAGCAGCTTAGATACGGGACTAGCGGGAGCCGGGGAGCTGTTTTTT. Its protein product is CASSLDTGLAGAGELFF.

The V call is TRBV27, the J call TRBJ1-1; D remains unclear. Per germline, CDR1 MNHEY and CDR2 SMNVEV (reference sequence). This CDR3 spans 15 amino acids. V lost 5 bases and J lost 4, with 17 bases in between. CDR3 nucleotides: TGTGCCAGCAGTAGGGCAGGCAACCCGGGCACTGAAGCTTTCTTT. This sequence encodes CASSRAGNPGTEAFF.

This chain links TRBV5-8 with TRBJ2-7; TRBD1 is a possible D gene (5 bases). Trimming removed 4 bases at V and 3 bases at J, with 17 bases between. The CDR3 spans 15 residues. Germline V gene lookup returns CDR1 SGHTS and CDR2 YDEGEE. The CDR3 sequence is CASSLIKMGLYEQYF. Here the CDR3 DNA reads TGTGCCAGCAGCCTAATCAAAATGGGGCTCTACGAGCAGTACTTC.

This chain's CDR3 is CASSPGQSSGNTIYF. As DNA, the CDR3 is TGTGCCAGCTCACCTGGACAGTCCTCTGGAAACACCATATATTTT. The rearrangement links TRBV18 to TRBJ1-3; tentatively, D is TRBD1 (6 bases). Per the germline V gene, CDR1 is KGHSH and CDR2 is LQKENI. The CDR3 extends over 15 amino acids. Trimming pared 3 bases from V and 0 bases from J, leaving 9 bases between. The complete variable domain, with remaining parts taken from reference TRBV18 and TRBJ1-3, reads NAGVMQNPRHLVRRRGQEARLRCSPMKGHSHVYWYRQLPEEGLKFMVYLQKENIIDESGMPKERFSAEFPKEGPSILRIQQVVRGDSAAYFCASSPGQSSGNTIYFGEGSWLTVV.

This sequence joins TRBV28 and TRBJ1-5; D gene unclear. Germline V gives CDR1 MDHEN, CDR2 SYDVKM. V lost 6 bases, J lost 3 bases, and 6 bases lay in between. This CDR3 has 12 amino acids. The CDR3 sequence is CASRDPNQPQHF. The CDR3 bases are TGTGCCAGCAGGGACCCCAATCAGCCCCAGCATTTT.

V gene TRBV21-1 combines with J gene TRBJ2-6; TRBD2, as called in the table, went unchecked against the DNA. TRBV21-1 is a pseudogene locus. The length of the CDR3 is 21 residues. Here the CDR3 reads CASSKMAGGRRPTSGANVLTF. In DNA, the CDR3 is TGTGCCAGCAGCAAAATGGCGGGTGGACGGCGACCTACCTCTGGGGCCAACGTCCTGACTTTC.

The CDR3, as DNA: TGTGCCATCAGTGCCGGACAGGGTGGACAAGAGACCCAGTACTTC. Translating it yields CAISAGQGGQETQYF. This chain links TRBV10-3 with TRBJ2-5, with 8 nucleotides matching TRBD1. Trimming took 4 bases from V and 2 from J; bases not matched to a gene: 6. The length of the CDR3 is 15 residues. Per germline, CDR1 ENHRY and CDR2 SYGVKD.

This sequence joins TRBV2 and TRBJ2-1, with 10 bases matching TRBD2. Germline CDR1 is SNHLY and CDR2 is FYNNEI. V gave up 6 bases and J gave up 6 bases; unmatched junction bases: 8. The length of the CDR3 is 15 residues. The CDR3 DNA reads TGTGCCAGCAGCGCCGGGACTAGCGCCGTCAATGAGCAGTTCTTC. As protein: CASSAGTSAVNEQFF.

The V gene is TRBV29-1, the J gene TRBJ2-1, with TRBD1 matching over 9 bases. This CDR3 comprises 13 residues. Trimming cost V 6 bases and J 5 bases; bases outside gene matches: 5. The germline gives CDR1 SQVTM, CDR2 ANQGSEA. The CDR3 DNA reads TGCAGCGTCCTTGGGACAGGGCACAATGAGCAGTTCTTC. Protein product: CSVLGTGHNEQFF.